This T cell receptor beta chain was captured by sequencing in a study of blood T cell repertoires in COVID-19 (dated by TCRdb to 2020 to 2021). For context, the study as a whole: The collaborator samples originated in the United States, Italy and Spain and spanned the acute and convalescent phases of COVID-19. The material from the prospective study consisted of cDNA or gDNA derived from T cells, B-cell-depleted T cells, or PBMCs. Subjects who had been exposed to COVID-19, were actively infected with it, or had recovered from it provided the deeply sampled blood TCRbeta repertoires that made up the dataset. The repertoires were released in a freely available public database meant as a resource for research on the immune response to SARS-CoV-2. The samples were drawn from the first 160 participants of the ongoing ImmuneRACE study and from 1,254 subjects provided by 6 global collaborators. A de-identified subject ID, COVID-19 status, age in years and sex were almost always included in the sample metadata. Where HLA class I and class II types were available, the types were taken from metadata supplied by the sample provider, not from assay-based typing. Broader findings and caveats from the paper: Clinical and demographic metadata were provided uncurated, with the amount varying by source and participant.

A word on this clone: This clone's antigen is unknown. No clone much larger than this one lies a single base away; base qualities are absent.

TCRbeta CDR3 regions were amplified from genomic DNA by means of the immunoSEQ Assay, a bias-controlled multiplex PCR. The original pipeline was this. The number of nucleated cells in each sample was estimated by amplification of reference gene primers within the assay. To quantify the absolute abundance of each unique TCRbeta CDR3 rearrangement, sequence reads were collapsed and filtered. For each sample, productive Simpson clonality was calculated as the square root of Simpson's diversity index across productive rearrangements. Entries here come from immuneACCESS through TCRdb and include only in-frame sequences with V and J called. Some clones fail to appear in such tables; in the studies checked, an unresolved V gene covers under half of the shortfall, and the cause of the remainder is unknown. V, J and clone size are taken as reported in that table, and D and trimming were inferred from the DNA itself. The sample table records approximately 210,000 clones; just under 85% of these occur just once. The biggest ten clones account for around 7.3% of the sample.

Each collaborating institution followed its own protocols to collect whole blood in K2EDTA tubes. For TCRbeta analysis, collaborator samples were shipped as frozen whole blood, as isolated PBMCs, or as DNA extracted from either sample type. V sheds 4 bases and J sheds 0 bases, leaving 12 bases between their ends. Per the germline V gene, KGHDR is the CDR1 and SFDVKD is the CDR2. Its CDR3 holds 16 amino acids, cysteine through phenylalanine. The kept DNA is CDR3 alone, 48 bases in frame from the first base. Sequenced material: peripheral blood. In this chain, TRBV24-1 is recombined with TRBJ2-1, and TRBD2 may be the D gene, going by 6 matching bases. The source is a woman aged 45-59 years with active or convalescent COVID-19. The DNA sequence is given as TGTGCCACCAGTGAACCCACCGGGGGCTCCTACAATGAGCAGTTCTTC. Translated, this is CATSEPTGGSYNEQFF.